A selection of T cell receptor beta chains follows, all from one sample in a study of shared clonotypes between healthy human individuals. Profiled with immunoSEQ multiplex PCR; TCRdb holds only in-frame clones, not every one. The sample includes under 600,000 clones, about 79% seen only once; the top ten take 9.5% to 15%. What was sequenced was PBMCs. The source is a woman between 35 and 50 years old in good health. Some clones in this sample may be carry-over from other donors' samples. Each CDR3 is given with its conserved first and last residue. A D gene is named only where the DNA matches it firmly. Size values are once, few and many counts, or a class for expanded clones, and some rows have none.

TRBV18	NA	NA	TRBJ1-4	TGTGCCAGCTCACCGGCCCTTGGGAGTGAAAAACTGTTTTTT	CASSPALGSEKLFF
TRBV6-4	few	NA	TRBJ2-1	TGTGCCAGCAGTGTGGAGACAGGTAACTACAATGAGCAGTTCTTC	CASSVETGNYNEQFF
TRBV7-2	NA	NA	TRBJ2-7	TGTGCCAGCAGCCCGATCCCCCCCGGGCGGGGCGAGCAGTACTTC	CASSPIPPGRGEQYF
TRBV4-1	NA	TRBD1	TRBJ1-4	TGCGCCAGCAGCCAAGAACAGGGGGCGGTTTGGGAAAAACTGTTTTTT	CASSQEQGAVWEKLFF
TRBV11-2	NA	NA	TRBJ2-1	TGTGCCAGCAGCTTCCTCGCGGGACTCAATGAGCAGTTCTTC	CASSFLAGLNEQFF
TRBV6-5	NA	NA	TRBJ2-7	TGTGCCAGCAGTCCGACTAGCTACGAGCAGTACTTC	CASSPTSYEQYF
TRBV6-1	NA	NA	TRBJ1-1	TGTGCCAGCACACGGGGGACGGTGAACACTGAAGCTTTCTTT	CASTRGTVNTEAFF
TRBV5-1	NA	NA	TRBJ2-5	TGCGCCAGCAGCTTGGGGGGTGAGGAGACCCAGTACTTC	CASSLGGEETQYF
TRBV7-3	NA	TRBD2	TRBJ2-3	TGTGCCAGCAGCTCTGTAGCGGGACGAACAGATACGCAGTATTTT	CASSSVAGRTDTQYF
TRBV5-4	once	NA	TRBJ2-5	TGTGCCAGCAGCTTAGCGGCCGCGCAAAAAGAGATCCAGTACTTC	CASSLAAAQKEIQYF
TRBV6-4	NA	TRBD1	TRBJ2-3	TGTGCCAGCAGTATATCTGGGGACAGAGGGCAGTATTTT	CASSISGDRGQYF
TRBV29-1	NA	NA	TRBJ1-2	TGCAGCGTTGAAGAGGGAATCGGAGGCTACACCTTC	CSVEEGIGGYTF
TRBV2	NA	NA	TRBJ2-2	TGTGCCAGCAGGATCACCGGGGAGCTGTTTTTT	CASRITGELFF
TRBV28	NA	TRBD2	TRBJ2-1	TGTGCCAGCAGTTTCTCGCTAGCGGGAGCCTACAATGAGCAGTTCTTC	CASSFSLAGAYNEQFF
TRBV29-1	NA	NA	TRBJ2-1	TGCAGCGTTGACAGGGGTGCCAACAATGAGCAGTTCTTC	CSVDRGANNEQFF
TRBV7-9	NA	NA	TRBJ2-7	TGTGCCAGCAGCTTGCCCCCCACGGAAGACGAGCAGTACTTC	CASSLPPTEDEQYF
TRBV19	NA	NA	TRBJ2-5	TGTGCCAGTACCCGTCAACTGGGGGCCTGGGAGACCCAGTACTTC	CASTRQLGAWETQYF
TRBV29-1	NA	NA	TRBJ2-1	TGCAGCGTTACCGGCAATGAGCAGTTCTTC	CSVTGNEQFF